Each of the 22 T cell receptor beta chains below was sequenced from the same sample in a study of STAT5B mutations in CD4+ large granular lymphocyte leukemia. Sequencing was performed with immunoSEQ multiplex PCR; in TCRdb, only in-frame clones are kept and a portion is missing. The repertoire includes more than 35,000 clones, around 85% of them detected once, and 1% to 1.5% sits in the top ten. Sequenced material: CD4+ T cells from blood buffy coats. Source of these receptors: a human donor in good health.

V is TRBV28 and J is TRBJ1-6, with D perhaps TRBD1 (6 bases). The CDR3 loop spans 17 amino acids. Germline values: CDR1 MDHEN, CDR2 SYDVKM. Trimming shortened V by 2 bases and J by 1 base, and 12 bases separated the two germline ends. CDR3: CASSLPPDSSYNSPLHF. The CDR3 coding sequence is TGTGCCAGCAGTTTACCCCCGGACAGTTCCTATAATTCACCCCTCCACTTT.

This chain uses TRBV11-3 with TRBJ2-1, with 12 bases that match TRBD2. The CDR3 sequence is 16 residues long. J gave up 4 bases and V 5 bases, and 6 bases lay outside the gene matches. Germline V gives CDR1 SGHNT, CDR2 YENEEA. CDR3 protein: CASSPHGTSGYNEQFF. The CDR3 region has the DNA TGTGCCAGCAGCCCCCATGGGACTAGCGGGTACAATGAGCAGTTCTTC.

This chain uses TRBV19 with TRBJ2-3, with D perhaps matching TRBD2 (6 bases). The CDR3 extends over 14 amino acids. The germline V gene encodes CDR1 LNHDA and CDR2 SQIVND (reference sequence). V was clipped by 4 bases and J by 6 bases, with 14 bases between them. The chain's CDR3 is CASSTRDFLDTQYF. The CDR3 nucleotides read TGTGCCAGTAGTACCCGGGACTTCCTGGATACGCAGTATTTT.

V is TRBV5-1 and J is TRBJ2-3; D is undetermined. The CDR3 sequence is 13 residues long. Germline CDR1 SGHRS, CDR2 YFSETQ. Trimming stripped 7 bases from V and 0 bases from J, with 9 bases between. CDR3 amino acids: CASAAASTDTQYF. The DNA for the CDR3 is TGCGCCAGCGCGGCAGCTAGCACAGATACGCAGTATTTT.

The chain couples TRBV6-5 to TRBJ2-7; D might be TRBD2 (5 bases). The CDR3 totals 13 residues. Between the trimmed V and J ends, which lost 2 bases and 2 bases, there was a span of 7 bases. The germline CDR1 and CDR2 sequences are MNHEY and SVGAGI. The CDR3 DNA reads TGTGCCAGCAGTTACGAGGGCACCTACGAGCAGTACTTC. Translating gives CASSYEGTYEQYF.

The rearrangement uses TRBV23-1 and TRBJ2-5; the D gene is possibly TRBD1 (6 bases). TRBV23-1 belongs to the ORF category, with a function that is uncertain. The germline V and J ends were trimmed by 2 bases and 5 bases, with 15 bases remaining between them. The CDR3 totals 15 residues. CDR3 sequence: CASSQPQGLGETQYF. The CDR3 DNA reads as TGCGCCAGCAGTCAACCCCAGGGGCTAGGGGAGACCCAGTACTTC.

The chain combines TRBV18 with TRBJ2-2, with D possibly matching TRBD2 (5 bases). CDR1 and CDR2 from the germline V gene are KGHSH and LQKENI. This CDR3 spans 15 amino acids. The V end was cut by 2 bases, the J end by 4 bases, with 11 bases between. Here the CDR3 reads CASSPLLGSTGELFF. In nucleotides, the CDR3 is TGTGCCAGCTCACCATTACTAGGCTCCACCGGGGAGCTGTTTTTT. The entire variable domain, with the rest obtained from reference TRBV18 and TRBJ2-2, is as follows: NAGVMQNPRHLVRRRGQEARLRCSPMKGHSHVYWYRQLPEEGLKFMVYLQKENIIDESGMPKERFSAEFPKEGPSILRIQQVVRGDSAAYFCASSPLLGSTGELFFGEGSRLTVL.

V is TRBV4-2 and J is TRBJ1-3, with a possible D match to TRBD1 (5 bases). Trimming removed 1 base from V and 6 bases from J, with 10 bases in between. Looked up from germline, CDR1 is LGHNA and CDR2 is YNFKEQ. The CDR3 extends over 14 amino acids. The CDR3, as DNA: TGTGCCAGCAGCCAAGGCACAGGTGCAAACACCATATATTTT. Protein product: CASSQGTGANTIYF.

The J gene is TRBJ2-6, the V gene TRBV2; D remains unclear. Germline loops: CDR1 SNHLY, CDR2 FYNNEI. Trimming took off 7 bases at V and 1 base at J, with 5 bases between the two ends. The CDR3 extends over 13 amino acids. The CDR3 nucleotides read TGTGCCAGCACCCTATCTGGGGCCAACGTCCTGACTTTC. Translated: CASTLSGANVLTF.

This sequence joins TRBV6-6 and TRBJ2-7; 12 bases agree with TRBD2. V lost 7 bases, J lost 7 bases, and 8 bases stayed unmatched. Per the germline V gene, CDR1 is MNHNY and CDR2 is SVGAGI (reference sequence). The CDR3 sequence is 14 residues long. In DNA form, the CDR3 reads TGTGCCAGCAACCTAGCGGGAGGGCCGAGGGAGCAGTACTTC. It encodes CASNLAGGPREQYF.

The CDR3 coding sequence is TGTGCCAGTAGTATCGGGGGGCTCTCCTACGAGCAGTACTTC. Encoded protein: CASSIGGLSYEQYF. This rearrangement joins TRBV19 to TRBJ2-7; D may be TRBD2 (7 bases). CDR1 and CDR2 from the germline V gene are LNHDA and SQIVND (reference sequence). V lost 3 bases and J lost 0, with 9 bases in between. The CDR3 loop spans 14 amino acids. The full variable domain, with the rest looked up from reference TRBV19 and TRBJ2-7, is DGGITQSPKYLFRKEGQNVTLSCEQNLNHDAMYWYRQDPGQGLRLIYYSQIVNDFQKGDIAEGYSVSREKKESFPLTVTSAQKNPTAFYLCASSIGGLSYEQYFGPGTRLTVT.

The chain uses TRBV2 and TRBJ1-2, with D uncertain. The germline CDR1 and CDR2 sequences are SNHLY and FYNNEI. This CDR3 spans 13 amino acids. V lost 6 bases and J 5 bases, leaving 13 bases between the germline ends. The CDR3 loop is CASSGPGGYGYTF. The DNA of the CDR3 is TGTGCCAGCAGCGGACCGGGCGGGTATGGCTACACCTTC.

The gene calls are TRBV9 and TRBJ2-7, with 9 bases aligning to TRBD2. V shed 0 bases, J shed 6 bases, and the junction held 7 bases outside the gene matches. CDR3 length equals 15 residues. CDR1 is SGDLS and CDR2 is YYNGEE in the germline V gene. The CDR3 nucleotides are TGTGCCAGCAGCGTAGGAGCGGGGGGACCACTCGAGCAGTACTTC. This encodes CASSVGAGGPLEQYF.

This chain uses TRBV5-1 with TRBJ1-6; possible D gene TRBD1, 6 bases. The CDR3 consists of 14 residues. Germline-derived CDR1 and CDR2 are SGHRS and YFSETQ. V lost 0 bases and J lost 7, with 8 bases in between. For the CDR3, the DNA is TGCGCCAGCAGCTTGGGACAGGAAAATTCACCCCTCCACTTT. Translated: CASSLGQENSPLHF.

This clone occurred once. The chain links TRBV5-1 to TRBJ2-5; 10 bases map to TRBD1. The V gene's germline CDR1 is SGHRS and CDR2 YFSETQ. With 4 bases clipped from V and 5 bases from J, the junction kept 5 bases outside the gene matches. The CDR3 runs to 14 residues. CDR3 in amino acids: CASSTDRGTETQYF. The CDR3 DNA is TGCGCCAGCAGCACGGACAGGGGGACGGAGACCCAGTACTTC.

The rearrangement joins TRBV29-1 to TRBJ1-1; unclear D gene. CDR1 and CDR2 from the germline V gene are SQVTM and ANQGSEA. CDR3 length: 11 amino acids. Trimming took off 4 bases at V and 5 bases at J, with 8 bases between the two ends. The CDR3 nucleotides read TGCAGCGTTGTCCCGGGGACTGAAGCTTTCTTT. This sequence encodes CSVVPGTEAFF.

This sequence joins TRBV7-8 and TRBJ2-7, with D possibly matching TRBD2 (5 bases). The length of the CDR3 is 13 residues. Germline V CDR1 and CDR2: SGHVS, FQNEAQ. V lost 5 bases, J lost 3 bases, and 11 bases lay in between. The CDR3 reads CASSVGLGYEQYF. CDR3 bases: TGTGCCAGCAGCGTAGGACTCGGCTACGAGCAGTACTTC. Full variable domain (rest looked up from reference TRBV7-8 and TRBJ2-7): GAGVSQSPRYKVAKRGQDVALRCDPISGHVSLFWYQQALGQGPEFLTYFQNEAQLDKSGLPSDRFFAERPEGSVSTLKIQRTQQEDSAVYLCASSVGLGYEQYFGPGTRLTVT.

The chain recombines TRBV9 with TRBJ2-5; weak D call: TRBD2 (7 bases). The CDR3 extends over 14 amino acids. Trimming pared 0 bases from V and 3 bases from J, leaving 9 bases between. CDR1 SGDLS and CDR2 YYNGEE come from the germline V gene. This chain's CDR3 is CASSVGGGEETQYF. The CDR3 nucleotides are TGTGCCAGCAGCGTAGGGGGGGGCGAAGAGACCCAGTACTTC.

The chain combines TRBV5-1 with TRBJ2-7; 9 bases are shared with TRBD1. From germline, CDR1 is SGHRS and CDR2 YFSETQ. The CDR3 loop spans 14 amino acids. The ends lost 0 bases at V and 5 bases at J; junction bases unmatched: 3. The CDR3 bases are TGCGCCAGCAGCTTGGCAAGGACAGGGGACGAGCAGTACTTC. This gives the protein CASSLARTGDEQYF.

The chain couples TRBV7-2 to TRBJ2-3; TRBD1 agrees at 7 bases. Germline V gene sequence: CDR1 SGHTA, CDR2 FQGNSA. The CDR3 is 14 amino acids. Unmatched junction bases numbered 4, after V lost 5 bases and J lost 2 bases. The CDR3 region is CASSPGTVTDTQYF. CDR3 bases: TGTGCCAGCAGCCCCGGGACAGTCACAGATACGCAGTATTTT.

The CDR3 coding sequence is TGTGCCAGTAGTCAAGGACTAGCGGGAGGAAGTGAGCAGTTCTTC. Translated, it gives CASSQGLAGGSEQFF. The rearrangement links TRBV19 to TRBJ2-1; 14 nucleotides agree with TRBD2. From germline, CDR1 is LNHDA and CDR2 SQIVND (reference sequence). Losses at the gene ends were 5 bases for V and 9 bases for J; bases not matched to a gene: 6. The CDR3 covers 15 residues. The full variable domain, its missing parts supplied by reference TRBV19 and TRBJ2-1, is DGGITQSPKYLFRKEGQNVTLSCEQNLNHDAMYWYRQDPGQGLRLIYYSQIVNDFQKGDIAEGYSVSREKKESFPLTVTSAQKNPTAFYLCASSQGLAGGSEQFFGPGTRLTVL.

In its sample, this clone was seen a few times. J is TRBJ1-6 and V is TRBV18; D might be TRBD1 (5 bases). CDR3 length: 15 amino acids. CDR1 KGHSH and CDR2 LQKENI come from the germline V gene. V lost 2 bases to trimming and J lost 0 bases, with 5 bases between them. CDR3: CASSPGGSYNSPLHF. Written as DNA, the CDR3 is TGTGCCAGCTCACCAGGGGGCTCCTATAATTCACCCCTCCACTTT.